This TCR beta chain is from a study of T cells in Graves' hyperthyroidism and ophthalmopathy. Background on the study: Peripheral blood specimens were obtained at initial diagnosis, prior to any treatment.

V lost 5 bases and J lost 7; bases outside the gene matches: 13. This CDR3 is 15 amino acids long. Germline assignment: CDR1 SGHVS and CDR2 FNYEAQ. Uncontrolled infection, other autoimmune disease, pregnancy or lactation disqualified patients from enrolment. The diagnostic basis comprised clinical symptoms, serum thyroxine and TRAb, thyroid ultrasound and orbital computed tomography. In this sample, this clonotype turned up a few times. The CDR3 regions of TCR beta were amplified from RNA transcripts. The TCR CDR3 was amplified in a first-round RT-PCR using the HTBI primer set. TCRdb ran MiXCR on the multiplex PCR reads and lists one entry per CDR3 protein. The sample lists around 400,000 distinct CDR3 sequences, 20% to 25% occurring once.

Input material: blood. The source of this sequence is a man aged 50 or older with Graves' hyperthyroidism. V is TRBV7-6 and J is TRBJ2-7, with 8 bases identical to TRBD1. The CDR3 reads CASSKTPQGAGEQYF. In nucleotides, the CDR3 is TGTGCCAGCAGCAAAACGCCCCAGGGGGCAGGGGAGCAGTACTTC.